The 3 T cell receptor beta chains below were found in one sample sequenced in a study of T cells in Graves' hyperthyroidism and ophthalmopathy. Amplification targeted TCR beta CDR3 regions from RNA transcripts. During a first-round RT-PCR of the TCR CDR3, the HTBI primer set was used. TCRdb reprocessed the multiplex PCR reads via MiXCR and lists one record per CDR3 protein. The profile shows about 560,000 distinct CDR3 sequences, around 15% of them singletons. Sequenced material: blood. The source is a woman aged 18-29 years with Graves' hyperthyroidism.

The rearrangement links TRBV7-9 to TRBJ2-6, with D unresolved. The CDR3 totals 10 residues. Deletions cut 5 bases from V and 12 bases from J, with 5 bases between. The V gene's germline CDR1 is SEHNR and CDR2 FQNEAQ (reference sequence). In DNA, the CDR3 is TGTGCCAGCAGCGACCGCGTCCTGACTTTC. Amino acids: CASSDRVLTF. The full variable domain, with the rest looked up from reference TRBV7-9 and TRBJ2-6, is DTGVSQNPRHKITKRGQNVTFRCDPISEHNRLYWYRQTLGQGPEFLTYFQNEAQLEKSRLLSDRFSAERPKGSFSTLEIQRTEQGDSAMYLCASSDRVLTFGAGSRLTVL.

The chain joins TRBV20-1 to TRBJ1-2, with TRBD1 as a possible D gene (5 bases). Germline V gives CDR1 DFQATT, CDR2 SNEGSKA (reference sequence). The CDR3 extends over 14 amino acids. V gave up 3 bases and J gave up 2 bases, with 13 bases separating them. The CDR3 here is CSASITGANYGYTF. CDR3 nucleotide sequence: TGCAGTGCTAGTATAACCGGGGCCAACTATGGCTACACCTTC.

At least ten counts were recorded for this clonotype. CDR3 region: CASRTGLAGVYEQYF. The CDR3 nucleotides are TGTGCCAGCAGAACGGGACTAGCGGGGGTCTACGAGCAGTACTTC. This rearrangement joins TRBV27 to TRBJ2-7, with 14 positions matching TRBD2. Germline V gene sequence: CDR1 MNHEY, CDR2 SMNVEV (reference sequence). The CDR3 length is 15 residues. J was trimmed by 3 bases and V by 6 bases; bases with no gene match: 4.